A single sample is the source of the 15 T cell receptor beta chains below, sequenced in a study of CD8+CD57+ T cells in acquired aplastic anemia. CD8+CD57+ cell expansion had been shown by flow cytometry in patients chosen for sequencing. For CDR3 and TCR beta VDJ profiling, genomic DNA was the template used. TCRdb reanalysed the reads using MiXCR and keeps one entry per CDR3 protein. The sample lists more than 150,000 distinct CDR3 sequences, about 44% seen once, with approximately 12% in the top ten. The sample was sorted CD4+, CD8+, or CD8+CD57+ T cells (not recorded which) from PBMCs. Source of these receptors: a human donor with aplastic anemia.

The gene calls are TRBV7-2 and TRBJ2-7, with D perhaps TRBD1 (5 bases). V lost 0 bases to trimming and J lost 1 base, with 16 bases between them. Germline assignment: CDR1 SGHTA and CDR2 FQGNSA. The CDR3 totals 17 residues. CDR3 in DNA: TGTGCCAGCAGCTTAGCGCTAGTTCAGGGCGATTCCTACGAGCAGTACTTC. This codes for CASSLALVQGDSYEQYF.

This clonotype has just a few counts. A much larger clone differs from this one at a single base, so this may be a read error. This chain links TRBV7-8 with TRBJ1-2, with D possibly matching TRBD1 (5 bases). The CDR3 runs 14 residues. Germline assignment: CDR1 SGHVS and CDR2 FQNEAQ. CDR3 protein: CAGSNTPGGNGYTF. The CDR3 DNA reads as TGTGCCGGCAGCAACACACCGGGGGGGAACGGCTACACCTTC.

Only a few counts were recorded for this clonotype. This chain uses TRBV2 with TRBJ1-3, with 7 nucleotides matching TRBD1. CDR3 length equals 15 residues. The germline V gene has CDR1 SNHLY and CDR2 FYNNEI. V was clipped by 4 bases and J by 0 bases; unmatched bases: 3. CDR3 amino acids: CASSAGQSSGNTIYF. In nucleotides, the CDR3 is TGTGCCAGCAGTGCGGGACAGTCCTCTGGAAACACCATATATTTT. The variable domain in full, completed from reference TRBV2 and TRBJ1-3, reads EPEVTQTPSHQVTQMGQEVILRCVPISNHLYFYWYRQILGQKVEFLVSFYNNEISEKSEIFDDQFSVERPDGSNFTLKIRSTKLEDSAMYFCASSAGQSSGNTIYFGEGSWLTVV.

This clonotype was counted at least ten times. This chain links TRBV29-1 with TRBJ2-4, with D unresolved. CDR3 length: 11 amino acids. Trimming pared 5 bases from V and 6 bases from J, leaving 8 bases between. Germline V CDR1 and CDR2: SQVTM, ANQGSEA. CDR3 sequence: CSVYKGNIQYF. The CDR3 DNA follows: TGCAGCGTTTATAAGGGAAACATTCAGTACTTC.

As for this clonotype: A read error is possible here, since a much larger clone lies one base away. The V and J genes are TRBV5-1 and TRBJ1-2; maybe TRBD1 (5 bases). The germline V gene has CDR1 SGHRS and CDR2 YFSETQ. This CDR3 contains 15 residues. The ends were cut back, 4 bases at V and 3 bases at J, with 16 bases in the middle. Written as DNA, the CDR3 is TGCGCCAGCAGCCCGGGACTTGCGCCCCACTATGGCTACACCTTC. This encodes CASSPGLAPHYGYTF.

The chain couples TRBV7-2 to TRBJ1-4, with D tentatively TRBD1 (5 bases). V lost 5 bases to trimming and J lost 3 bases, with 13 bases between them. This CDR3 contains 15 residues. CDR1 SGHTA and CDR2 FQGNSA come from the germline V gene. This CDR3 reads CASSLDKHPNEKLFF. CDR3 nucleotides: TGTGCCAGCAGCCTGGACAAGCACCCTAATGAAAAACTGTTTTTT.

This clonotype showed up many times. The J gene is TRBJ2-7, the V gene TRBV20-1; 7 bases are shared with TRBD1. Trimming cost V 4 bases and J 2 bases; bases outside gene matches: 8. This CDR3 is 14 amino acids long. Germline V CDR1 and CDR2: DFQATT, SNEGSKA (reference sequence). DNA for the CDR3: TGCAGTGCTAAGCGACAGGGAAGAACCTACGAGCAGTACTTC. Its translation: CSAKRQGRTYEQYF.

This chain links TRBV7-2 with TRBJ1-5, with a possible D match to TRBD1 (5 bases). Germline CDR1 and CDR2: SGHTA and FQGNSA. The ends were cut back, 2 bases at V and 6 bases at J, with 8 bases in the middle. The CDR3 is made up of 13 amino acids. In DNA form, the CDR3 reads TGTGCCAGCAGCTTAACGGGACTTCAGCCCCAGCATTTT. Its protein product is CASSLTGLQPQHF.

The chain joins TRBV7-2 to TRBJ1-6; 7 bases agree with TRBD1. This CDR3 comprises 15 residues. Germline CDR1 and CDR2: SGHTA and FQGNSA. V gave up 5 bases and J gave up 8 bases; unmatched junction bases: 9. In DNA form, the CDR3 reads TGTGCCAGCAGCCCCTTGACAGGGAATCATTCACCCCTCCACTTT. The encoded protein is CASSPLTGNHSPLHF.

V is TRBV19 and J is TRBJ2-1; possible D gene TRBD1, 6 bases. This CDR3 has 14 residues. With 3 bases removed from V and 9 bases from J, the gap between germline ends came to 15 bases. Germline V gives CDR1 LNHDA, CDR2 SQIVND (reference sequence). CDR3 DNA sequence: TGTGCCAGTAGTATTGGGACAACCCCCGTTGAGCAGTTCTTC. It translates to CASSIGTTPVEQFF.

In its sample, this clonotype was seen once. This rearrangement joins TRBV29-1 to TRBJ2-3, with 7 bases lining up with TRBD1. Germline CDR1 and CDR2: SQVTM and ANQGSEA. This CDR3 comprises 13 residues. The V segment lost 3 bases and the J segment 2 bases; nucleotides outside the gene matches: 2. The CDR3 sequence: CSVEGTDTDTQYF. Written as DNA, the CDR3 is TGCAGCGTTGAGGGGACAGACACAGATACGCAGTATTTT.

This clonotype has a count of ten or more. The genes are TRBV7-9 and TRBJ2-5, with D unclear. The CDR3 length is 12 residues. Trimming removed 5 bases from V and 5 bases from J, with 9 bases in between. The V gene's germline CDR1 is SEHNR and CDR2 FQNEAQ (reference sequence). CDR3 protein: CASSLRPETQYF. In nucleotides, the CDR3 is TGTGCCAGCAGCCTAAGACCGGAGACCCAGTACTTC.

This sequence joins TRBV5-1 and TRBJ1-1; 8 nucleotides line up with TRBD1. Unmatched junction bases numbered 17, after V lost 1 base and J lost 6 bases. Germline V gives CDR1 SGHRS, CDR2 YFSETQ. CDR3 size: 18 residues. CDR3 protein: CASSLRQDTGDRSPEAFF. DNA of the CDR3: TGCGCCAGCAGCTTGCGGCAGGACACCGGGGACAGGTCCCCTGAAGCTTTCTTT.

V usage is TRBV15 and J usage is TRBJ2-5, with 10 bases aligning to TRBD2. V gave up 5 bases and J gave up 5 bases; unmatched junction bases: 8. Germline loops: CDR1 LNHNV, CDR2 YYDKDF (reference sequence). The length of the CDR3 is 15 residues. The CDR3: CATSVSGRAGETQYF. DNA of the CDR3: TGTGCCACCAGCGTAAGCGGGAGGGCCGGGGAGACCCAGTACTTC.

This clonotype has ten or more counts. This sequence joins TRBV19 and TRBJ2-3; TRBD2 matches at 9 bases. Trimming at V came to 5 bases and at J to 2 bases, leaving 5 bases not matched to a gene. Germline lookup yields CDR1 LNHDA and CDR2 SQIVND (reference sequence). This CDR3 is built from 15 residues. For the CDR3, the DNA is TGTGCCAGTAGTTCAAGCGGGGGGAACACAGATACGCAGTATTTT. It codes for CASSSSGGNTDTQYF.